This is a list of T cell receptor beta chains from one sample in a study of response to subunit inactivated influenza vaccine. TCRdb redid the calling of the RT-PCR reads with MiXCR, one entry per CDR3 protein. This sample has about 620,000 distinct CDR3 sequences, with approximately 12% found just once. Sequenced here: PBMCs from blood, sampled on the day of vaccination. The source is a man aged 50-59 years who received an inactivated influenza vaccine. The CDR3 runs from the conserved cysteine through the conserved F or W. The order of the fields is V gene, D gene, clone size, J gene, CDR3 protein, CDR3 DNA. A D gene is named only where the DNA matches it firmly. The listing skips clone size in some rows; elsewhere it reads once, few, many or a size class.

>TRBV29-1|.|few|TRBJ2-5
CSVGRDRGTQYF
TGCAGCGTTGGGAGGGATAGGGGAACCCAGTACTTC
>TRBV20-1|TRBD2|.|TRBJ2-1
CSARDLRGGYNEQFF
TGCAGTGCTAGGGATTTGCGGGGGGGGTACAATGAGCAGTTCTTC
>TRBV11-2|.|.|TRBJ1-4
CASSLDLSSDEKLFF
TGTGCCAGCAGCTTAGATCTAAGCAGCGATGAAAAACTGTTTTTT
>TRBV20-1|.|.|TRBJ2-7
CSARDRGGPNRYEQYF
TGCAGTGCTAGAGATAGGGGGGGCCCGAATCGGTACGAGCAGTACTTC
>TRBV28|.|.|TRBJ2-7
CASGTHRVQYF
TGTGCCAGCGGCACTCATCGAGTGCAGTACTTC
>TRBV12-3/TRBV12-4|TRBD2|few|TRBJ2-2
CASRASGRTGELFF
TGTGCCAGCAGGGCTAGCGGGAGAACCGGGGAGCTGTTTTTT
>TRBV12-3/TRBV12-4|.|.|TRBJ2-7
CASSLDGSSAEQYF
TGTGCCAGCAGTTTGGACGGGAGTAGTGCCGAGCAGTACTTC
>TRBV12-3/TRBV12-4|.|many|TRBJ2-1
CASSSYRDGLNNEQFF
TGTGCCAGCAGTTCCTACAGGGACGGTCTTAACAATGAGCAGTTCTTC
>TRBV18|.|.|TRBJ2-5
CASSPQGQPQETQYF
TGTGCCAGCTCACCTCAGGGCCAACCCCAAGAGACCCAGTACTTC
>TRBV11-3|.|.|TRBJ2-2
CASSLAEVSNTGELFF
TGTGCCAGCAGCTTAGCAGAGGTTTCGAACACCGGGGAGCTGTTTTTT
>TRBV12-3/TRBV12-4|TRBD1|.|TRBJ2-1
CASSGQGLAEQFF
TGTGCCAGCAGTGGACAGGGTTTAGCTGAGCAGTTCTTC
>TRBV3-1|.|.|TRBJ1-1
CASSQIEGNTEAFF
TGTGCCAGCAGCCAAATTGAAGGGAACACTGAAGCTTTCTTT
>TRBV10-3|.|few|TRBJ1-5
CAINTGSNQPQHF
TGTGCCATCAACACAGGCAGCAATCAGCCCCAGCATTTT
>TRBV20-1|.|.|TRBJ2-1
CSAPPGEQFF
TGCAGTGCGCCGCCGGGTGAGCAGTTCTTC
>TRBV7-6|.|many|TRBJ2-3
CASSGSAASTDTQYF
TGTGCCAGCAGCGGTAGCGCCGCTAGCACAGATACGCAGTATTTT
>TRBV27|.|few|TRBJ2-7
CASSLSLNSYEQYF
TGTGCCAGCAGTTTATCTTTGAACTCCTACGAGCAGTACTTC
>TRBV12-3/TRBV12-4|.|.|TRBJ1-2
CASSRGRTYGYTF
TGTGCCAGCAGCCGGGGGCGCACCTATGGCTACACCTTC